The 15 T cell receptor beta chains below all came from one sample that was sequenced in a study of T cells in Graves' hyperthyroidism and ophthalmopathy. Amplification targeted TCR beta CDR3 regions from RNA transcripts. First-round RT-PCR with HTBI primers amplified the TCR CDR3 region. TCRdb ran MiXCR on the multiplex PCR reads and lists one entry per CDR3 protein. The profile covers around 200,000 distinct CDR3 sequences, with around 20% appearing a single time and 35% to 50% taken by the ten largest. Sequencing was performed on blood. The receptors shown here come from a man aged 40-50 years with Graves' hyperthyroidism.

Many counts were recorded for this clonotype. This sequence joins TRBV28 and TRBJ1-1; 11 bases line up with TRBD1. V dropped 6 bases and J dropped 1; count of bases not matched to a gene: 13. This CDR3 is 18 amino acids long. Looked up from germline, CDR1 is MDHEN and CDR2 is SYDVKM. The CDR3 loop is CASSRRTGGIRGNTEAFF. CDR3 DNA sequence: TGTGCCAGCAGCCGTCGGACAGGGGGCATAAGAGGGAACACTGAAGCTTTCTTT.

There are many counts of this clonotype. The rearrangement uses TRBV18 and TRBJ2-5; no definite D call. CDR1 and CDR2 from the germline V gene are KGHSH and LQKENI. The CDR3 has 13 amino acids. Trimming removed 0 bases at V and 3 bases at J, with 5 bases between. CDR3 nucleotide sequence: TGTGCCAGCTCACCACCCCTTAAAGAGACCCAGTACTTC. Translation gives CASSPPLKETQYF. Based on the CDR3 plus reference TRBV18 and TRBJ2-5, the full variable domain is NAGVMQNPRHLVRRRGQEARLRCSPMKGHSHVYWYRQLPEEGLKFMVYLQKENIIDESGMPKERFSAEFPKEGPSILRIQQVVRGDSAAYFCASSPPLKETQYFGPGTRLLVL.

This clonotype was observed at least ten times. The genes are TRBV5-6 and TRBJ1-6; D is uncertain. Per germline, CDR1 SGHDT and CDR2 YYEEEE. The CDR3 loop spans 16 amino acids. V was shortened by 4 bases and J by 4 bases, with 15 bases between the two germline ends. The CDR3, as DNA: TGTGCCAGCAGCAACCCACGGGAGACTTATAATTCACCCCTCCACTTT. Its protein is CASSNPRETYNSPLHF.

This clonotype was detected ten times or more. The CDR3 here is CASSPAAGGPSDTQYF. The CDR3 bases are TGCGCCAGCAGCCCGGCTGCGGGGGGGCCGTCAGATACGCAGTATTTT. The V and J genes are TRBV5-1 and TRBJ2-3; 9 nucleotides agree with TRBD2. The CDR3 is made up of 16 amino acids. Germline CDR1 is SGHRS and CDR2 is YFSETQ. Trimming removed 4 bases from V and 4 bases from J; junction bases left unmatched: 10.

The J gene is TRBJ2-5, the V gene TRBV9, with TRBD1 as a possible D gene (5 bases). V gave up 1 base and J gave up 2 bases, with 6 bases separating them. CDR1 and CDR2 from the germline V gene are SGDLS and YYNGEE. The CDR3 length is 13 residues. For the CDR3, the DNA is TGTGCCAGCAGCGTAAGGACACAAGAGACCCAGTACTTC. Translation gives CASSVRTQETQYF.

This clonotype was seen ten or more times. The CDR3: CASSDPLGAKNIQYF. The CDR3 DNA is TGTGCCAGCAGTGACCCCTTGGGGGCCAAAAACATTCAGTACTTC. The rearrangement links TRBV2 to TRBJ2-4; D gene unclear. Germline CDR1 SNHLY, CDR2 FYNNEI. This CDR3 comprises 15 residues. The V and J ends lost 3 bases and 1 base respectively, with 10 bases between them.

This clonotype was seen ten or more times. The rearrangement uses TRBV7-2 and TRBJ2-5; no definite D call. The germline V gene has CDR1 SGHTA and CDR2 FQGNSA. With 2 bases removed from V and 4 bases from J, the gap between germline ends came to 5 bases. The CDR3 has 12 amino acids. Here the CDR3 DNA reads TGTGCCAGCAGCTTACTTGGAGAGACCCAGTACTTC. As protein: CASSLLGETQYF.

The sample holds many counts of this clonotype. A read error may account for a junction end that differs from germline. The gene calls are TRBV28 and TRBJ1-1; D possibly corresponds to TRBD1 (6 bases). Looked up from germline, CDR1 is MDHEN and CDR2 is SYDVKM. This CDR3 has 13 amino acids. CDR3 loop: CASSGQTNTEAFF. The CDR3 DNA follows: TGCGCCAGCAGCGGACAGACGAACACTGAAGCTTTCTTT. Supplemented by reference TRBV28 and TRBJ1-1, the full variable domain reads DVKVTQSSRYLVKRTGEKVFLECVQDMDHENMFWYRQDPGLGLRLIYFSYDVKMKEKGDIPEGYSVSREKKERFSLILESASTNQTSMYLCASSGQTNTEAFFGQGTRLTVV.

This clonotype was picked up many times. This chain uses TRBV11-2 with TRBJ1-1; possibly TRBD1 for D (6 bases). Germline V CDR1 and CDR2: SGHAT, FQNNGV. The CDR3 extends over 15 amino acids. Trimming took 1 base from V and 1 from J, leaving 10 bases between them. The CDR3 here is CASSLGGGTNTEAFF. The CDR3 DNA reads TGTGCCAGCAGCTTAGGAGGGGGGACGAACACTGAAGCTTTCTTT.

The table lists this clonotype with many counts. V gene TRBV6-1 combines with J gene TRBJ2-5, with D tentatively TRBD2 (6 bases). CDR1 is MNHNS, CDR2 SASEGT, per germline. V was cut by 2 bases and J by 0 bases, with 16 bases left in between. CDR3 length equals 17 residues. The CDR3: CASSESVRGSYQETQYF. In nucleotides, the CDR3 is TGTGCCAGCAGTGAAAGTGTCCGGGGGTCGTACCAAGAGACCCAGTACTTC.

In this sample, this clonotype turned up a few times. The chain employs TRBV13 and TRBJ1-1; 10 nucleotides line up with TRBD1. CDR3 length equals 15 residues. CDR1 and CDR2 from the germline V gene are PRHDT and FYEKMQ (reference sequence). After removal of 0 bases from V and 6 bases from J, the junction contained 4 bases not matched to a gene. DNA of the CDR3: TGTGCCAGCAGCTTAGGGGGACAGGGGAGTGCTGAAGCTTTCTTT. Translating it yields CASSLGGQGSAEAFF.

As to this clonotype: This may be a read error: a much more frequent sequence differs by one nucleotide. The genes are TRBV4-2 and TRBJ1-1; D unresolved. The germline gives CDR1 LGHNA, CDR2 YNFKEQ. The CDR3 sequence is 15 residues long. CDR3 region: CASSRMEGPNTEASF. DNA of the CDR3: TGTGCCAGCAGCCGGATGGAAGGCCCGAACACTGAAGCTTCCTTT.

The sample holds a few counts of this clonotype. The V call is TRBV7-9, the J call TRBJ1-5; D unclear. V was shortened by 5 bases and J by 5 bases, with 7 bases between the two germline ends. This CDR3 is 12 amino acids long. In germline, CDR1 is SEHNR, CDR2 FQNEAQ (reference sequence). The CDR3 sequence: CASSRSDQPQHF. CDR3 DNA: TGTGCCAGCAGCCGGTCGGATCAGCCCCAGCATTTT. The full variable domain, completed using reference TRBV7-9 and TRBJ1-5, is DTGVSQNPRHKITKRGQNVTFRCDPISEHNRLYWYRQTLGQGPEFLTYFQNEAQLEKSRLLSDRFSAERPKGSFSTLEIQRTEQGDSAMYLCASSRSDQPQHFGDGTRLSIL.

This clonotype was picked up many times. The chain employs TRBV7-3 and TRBJ2-1, with 13 nucleotides matching TRBD2. V was pared by 1 base and J by 4 bases, with 7 bases of the junction left unmatched. Germline V gene data show CDR1 as SGHTA and CDR2 as FQGTGA. This CDR3 region has 18 residues. The CDR3 bases are TGTGCCAGCAGCTTAAATGGACTAGCGGGGGCCCTATACAATGAGCAGTTCTTC. Translated: CASSLNGLAGALYNEQFF.

This CDR3 reads CASRWTGGNNYGYTF. The CDR3 coding sequence is TGTGCCAGCAGATGGACAGGGGGGAATAACTATGGCTACACCTTC. The chain recombines TRBV12-3 or TRBV12-4 with TRBJ1-2; 10 bases fit TRBD1. There are 15 residues in the CDR3. V was pared by 6 bases and J by 1 base, with 5 bases of the junction left unmatched.